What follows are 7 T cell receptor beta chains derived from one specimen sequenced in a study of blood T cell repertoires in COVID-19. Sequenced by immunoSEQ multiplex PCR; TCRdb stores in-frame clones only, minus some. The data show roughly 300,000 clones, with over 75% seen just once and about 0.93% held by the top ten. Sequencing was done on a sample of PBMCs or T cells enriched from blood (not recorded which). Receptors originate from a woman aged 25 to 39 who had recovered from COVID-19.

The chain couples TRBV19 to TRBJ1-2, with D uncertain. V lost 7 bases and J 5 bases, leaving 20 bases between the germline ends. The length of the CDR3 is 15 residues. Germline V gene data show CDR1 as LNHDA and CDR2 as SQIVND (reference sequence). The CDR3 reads CASTSSSTLSYGYTF. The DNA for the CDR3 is TGTGCCAGTACCTCTTCCTCGACTCTATCTTATGGCTACACCTTC.

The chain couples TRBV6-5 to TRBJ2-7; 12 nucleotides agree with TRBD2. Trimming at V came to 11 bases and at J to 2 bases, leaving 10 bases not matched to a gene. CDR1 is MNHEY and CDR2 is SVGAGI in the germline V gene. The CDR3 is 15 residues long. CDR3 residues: CAATSGRTPTYEQYF. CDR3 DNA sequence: TGTGCCGCGACTAGCGGGAGAACGCCTACCTACGAGCAGTACTTC.

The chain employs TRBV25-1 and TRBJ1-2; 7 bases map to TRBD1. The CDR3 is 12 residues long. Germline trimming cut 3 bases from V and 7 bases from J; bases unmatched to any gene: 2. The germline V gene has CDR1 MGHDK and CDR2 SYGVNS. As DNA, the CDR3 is TGTGCCAGCAGTGACAACAGGGGTGGCTACACCTTC. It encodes CASSDNRGGYTF.

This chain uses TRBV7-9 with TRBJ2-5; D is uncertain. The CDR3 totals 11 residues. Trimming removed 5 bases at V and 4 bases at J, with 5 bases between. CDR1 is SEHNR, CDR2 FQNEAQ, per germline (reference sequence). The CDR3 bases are TGTGCCAGCAGCGGCTTAGAGACCCAGTACTTC. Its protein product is CASSGLETQYF.

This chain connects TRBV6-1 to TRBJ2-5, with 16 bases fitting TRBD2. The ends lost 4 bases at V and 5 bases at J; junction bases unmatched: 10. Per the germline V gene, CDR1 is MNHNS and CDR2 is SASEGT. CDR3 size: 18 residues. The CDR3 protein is CASSGPGTSGGAWETQYF. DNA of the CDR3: TGTGCCAGCAGTGGACCCGGGACTAGCGGGGGGGCCTGGGAGACCCAGTACTTC.

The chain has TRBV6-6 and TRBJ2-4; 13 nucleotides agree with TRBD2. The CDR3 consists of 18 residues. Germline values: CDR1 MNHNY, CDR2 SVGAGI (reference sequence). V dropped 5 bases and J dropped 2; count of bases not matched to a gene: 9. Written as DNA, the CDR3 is TGTGCCAGCAGTCCATACGGGACTAGCGGGGTTTCCAAAAACATTCAGTACTTC. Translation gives CASSPYGTSGVSKNIQYF.

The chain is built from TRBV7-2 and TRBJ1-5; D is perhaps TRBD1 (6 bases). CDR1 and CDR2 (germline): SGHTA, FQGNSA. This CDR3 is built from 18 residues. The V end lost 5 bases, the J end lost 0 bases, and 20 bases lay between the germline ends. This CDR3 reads CASSPRGTLSNSNQPQHF. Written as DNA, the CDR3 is TGTGCCAGCAGCCCACGAGGGACACTTTCTAATAGCAATCAGCCCCAGCATTTT. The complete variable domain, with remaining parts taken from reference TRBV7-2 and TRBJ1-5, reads GAGVSQSPSNKVTEKGKDVELRCDPISGHTALYWYRQSLGQGLEFLIYFQGNSAPDKSGLPSDRFSAERTGGSVSTLTIQRTQQEDSAVYLCASSPRGTLSNSNQPQHFGDGTRLSIL.